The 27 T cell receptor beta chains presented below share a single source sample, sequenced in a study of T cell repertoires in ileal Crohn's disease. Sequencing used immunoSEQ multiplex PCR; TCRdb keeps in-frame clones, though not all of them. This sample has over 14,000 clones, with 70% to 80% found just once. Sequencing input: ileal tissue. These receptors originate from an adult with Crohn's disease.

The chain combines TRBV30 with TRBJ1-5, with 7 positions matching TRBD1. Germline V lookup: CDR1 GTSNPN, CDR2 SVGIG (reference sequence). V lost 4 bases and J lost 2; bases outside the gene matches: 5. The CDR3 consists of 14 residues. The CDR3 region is CAWNSGTGNQPQHF. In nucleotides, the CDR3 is TGTGCCTGGAACTCCGGGACAGGCAATCAGCCCCAGCATTTT.

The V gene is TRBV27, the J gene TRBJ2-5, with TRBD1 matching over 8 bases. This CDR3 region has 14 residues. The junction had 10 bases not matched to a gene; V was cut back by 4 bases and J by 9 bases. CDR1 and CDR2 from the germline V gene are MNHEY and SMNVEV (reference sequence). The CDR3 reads CASSSGQGQQAQYF. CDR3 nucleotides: TGTGCCAGCAGTTCAGGACAGGGACAGCAGGCCCAGTACTTC.

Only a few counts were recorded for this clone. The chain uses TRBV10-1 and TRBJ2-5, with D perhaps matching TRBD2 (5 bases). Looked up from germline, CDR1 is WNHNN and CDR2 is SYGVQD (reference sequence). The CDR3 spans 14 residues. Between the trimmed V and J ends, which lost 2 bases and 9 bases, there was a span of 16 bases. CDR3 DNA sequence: TGCGCCAGCAGTGAGACTGTTCCTGGAGGAGCCCAGTACTTC. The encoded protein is CASSETVPGGAQYF.

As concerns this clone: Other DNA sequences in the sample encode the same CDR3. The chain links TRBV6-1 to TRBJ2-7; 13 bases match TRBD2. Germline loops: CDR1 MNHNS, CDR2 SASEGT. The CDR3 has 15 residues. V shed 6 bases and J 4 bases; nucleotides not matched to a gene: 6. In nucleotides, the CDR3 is TGTGCCAGCAGACCCGGGACTAGCGGGGTTTACGAGCAGTACTTC. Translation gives CASRPGTSGVYEQYF.

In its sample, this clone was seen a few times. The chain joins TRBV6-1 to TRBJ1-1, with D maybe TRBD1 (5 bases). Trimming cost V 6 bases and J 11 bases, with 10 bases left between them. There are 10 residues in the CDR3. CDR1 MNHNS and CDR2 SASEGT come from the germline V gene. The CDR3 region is CASRGTEAFF. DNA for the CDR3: TGTGCCAGCAGGGGGACGGAGGCTTTCTTT.

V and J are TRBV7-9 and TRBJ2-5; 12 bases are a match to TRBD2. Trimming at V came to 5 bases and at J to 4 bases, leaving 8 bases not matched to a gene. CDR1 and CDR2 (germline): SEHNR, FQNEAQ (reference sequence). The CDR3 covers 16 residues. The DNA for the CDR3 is TGTGCCAGCAGCCCCCGGACTAGCGGGGATGGAGAGACCCAGTACTTC. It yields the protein CASSPRTSGDGETQYF.

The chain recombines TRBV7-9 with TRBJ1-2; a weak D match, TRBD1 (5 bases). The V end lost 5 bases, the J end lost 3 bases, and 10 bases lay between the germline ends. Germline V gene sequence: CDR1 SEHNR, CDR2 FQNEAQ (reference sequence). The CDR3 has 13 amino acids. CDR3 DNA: TGTGCCAGCAGCACTCAGACAGACTATGGCTACACCTTC. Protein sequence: CASSTQTDYGYTF.

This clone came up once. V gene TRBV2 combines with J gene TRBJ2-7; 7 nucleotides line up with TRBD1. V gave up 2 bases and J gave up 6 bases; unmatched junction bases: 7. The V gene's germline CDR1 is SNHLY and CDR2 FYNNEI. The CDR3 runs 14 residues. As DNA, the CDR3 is TGTGCCAGCAGTGAATCGACAGGGTTTGGCGAGCAGTACTTC. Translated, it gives CASSESTGFGEQYF.

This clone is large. The CDR3 nucleotides are TGCAGCGGCAGCCTCTTCGACAGGGGGACGACTGAAGCTTTCTTT. Translated, it gives CSGSLFDRGTTEAFF. The rearrangement links TRBV29-1 to TRBJ1-1; 9 nucleotides agree with TRBD1. The V and J ends lost 7 bases and 5 bases, in that order; junction bases with no gene match: 14. This CDR3 spans 15 amino acids. Germline V gives CDR1 SQVTM, CDR2 ANQGSEA.

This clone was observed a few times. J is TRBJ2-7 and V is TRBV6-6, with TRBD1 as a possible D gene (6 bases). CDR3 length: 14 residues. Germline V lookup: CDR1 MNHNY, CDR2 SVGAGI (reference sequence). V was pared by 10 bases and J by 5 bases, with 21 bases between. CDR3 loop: CATKGDPSEHEQYF. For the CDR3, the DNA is TGTGCCACAAAGGGGGACCCCTCCGAGCACGAGCAGTACTTC.

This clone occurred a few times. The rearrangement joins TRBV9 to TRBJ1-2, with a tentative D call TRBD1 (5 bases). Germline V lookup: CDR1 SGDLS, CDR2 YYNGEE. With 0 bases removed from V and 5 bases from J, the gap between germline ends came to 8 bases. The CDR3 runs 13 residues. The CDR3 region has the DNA TGTGCCAGCAGCGTAGGGGGGGATTATGGCTACACCTTC. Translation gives CASSVGGDYGYTF.

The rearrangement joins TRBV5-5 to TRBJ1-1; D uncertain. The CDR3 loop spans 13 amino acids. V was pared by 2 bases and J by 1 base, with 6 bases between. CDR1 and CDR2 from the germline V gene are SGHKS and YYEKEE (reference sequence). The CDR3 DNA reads TGTGCCAGCAGCTTCGACGGGAACACTGAAGCTTTCTTT. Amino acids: CASSFDGNTEAFF.

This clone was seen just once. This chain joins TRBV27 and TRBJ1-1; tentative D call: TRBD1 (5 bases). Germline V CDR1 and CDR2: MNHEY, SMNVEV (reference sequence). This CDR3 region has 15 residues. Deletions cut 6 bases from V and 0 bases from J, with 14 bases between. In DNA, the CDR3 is TGTGCCAGCAGCGTAACGGGGGGTATGAACACTGAAGCTTTCTTT. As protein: CASSVTGGMNTEAFF.

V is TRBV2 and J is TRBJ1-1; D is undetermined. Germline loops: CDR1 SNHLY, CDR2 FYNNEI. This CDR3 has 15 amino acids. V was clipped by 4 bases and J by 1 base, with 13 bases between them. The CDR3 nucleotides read TGTGCCAGCAGTGTTGAGGATCTCAGGAACACTGAAGCTTTCTTT. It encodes CASSVEDLRNTEAFF.

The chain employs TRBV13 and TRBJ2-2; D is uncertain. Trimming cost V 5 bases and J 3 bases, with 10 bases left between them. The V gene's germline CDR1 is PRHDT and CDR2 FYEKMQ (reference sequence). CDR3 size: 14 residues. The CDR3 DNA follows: TGTGCCAGCAGCCTCCGACGGGACACCGGGGAGCTGTTTTTT. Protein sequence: CASSLRRDTGELFF.

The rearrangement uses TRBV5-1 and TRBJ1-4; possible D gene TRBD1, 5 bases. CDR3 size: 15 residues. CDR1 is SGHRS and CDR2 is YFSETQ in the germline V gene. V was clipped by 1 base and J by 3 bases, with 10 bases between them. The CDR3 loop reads CASSLREGSNEKLFF. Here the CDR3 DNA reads TGCGCCAGCAGCTTGCGGGAGGGGTCTAATGAAAAACTGTTTTTT.

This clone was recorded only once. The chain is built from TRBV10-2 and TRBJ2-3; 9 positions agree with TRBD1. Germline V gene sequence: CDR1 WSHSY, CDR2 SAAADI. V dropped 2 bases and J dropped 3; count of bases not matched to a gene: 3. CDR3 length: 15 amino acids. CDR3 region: CASSETDRGTDTQYF. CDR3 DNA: TGCGCCAGCAGTGAGACGGACAGGGGAACAGATACGCAGTATTTT.

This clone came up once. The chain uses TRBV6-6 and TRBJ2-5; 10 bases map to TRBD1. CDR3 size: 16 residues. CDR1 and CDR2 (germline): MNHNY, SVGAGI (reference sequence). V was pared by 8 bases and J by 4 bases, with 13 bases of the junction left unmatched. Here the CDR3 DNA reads TGTGCCAGCGGGTCATCGGGGGACAGGGGAACAGAGACCCAGTACTTC. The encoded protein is CASGSSGDRGTETQYF.

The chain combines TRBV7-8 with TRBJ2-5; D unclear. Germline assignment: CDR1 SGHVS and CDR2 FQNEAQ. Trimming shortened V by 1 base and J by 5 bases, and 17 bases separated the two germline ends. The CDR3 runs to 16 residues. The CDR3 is CASSLVSSPAQETQYF. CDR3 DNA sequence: TGTGCCAGCAGCTTAGTGAGTAGCCCGGCCCAGGAGACCCAGTACTTC.

The CDR3 bases are TGTGCCAGCAGTTTATGGGACAGGGTATACGAGCAGTACTTC. The encoded protein is CASSLWDRVYEQYF. The V call is TRBV27, the J call TRBJ2-7, with 9 bases matching TRBD1. V lost 1 base and J lost 4; bases outside the gene matches: 2. From germline, CDR1 is MNHEY and CDR2 SMNVEV (reference sequence). The CDR3 sequence is 14 residues long.

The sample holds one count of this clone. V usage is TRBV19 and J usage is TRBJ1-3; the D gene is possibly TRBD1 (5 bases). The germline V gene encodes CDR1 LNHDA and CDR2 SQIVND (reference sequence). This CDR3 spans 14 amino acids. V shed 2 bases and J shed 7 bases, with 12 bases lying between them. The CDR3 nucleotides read TGTGCCAGTAGTATACAGGGAGATTGGAACACCATATATTTT. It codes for CASSIQGDWNTIYF.

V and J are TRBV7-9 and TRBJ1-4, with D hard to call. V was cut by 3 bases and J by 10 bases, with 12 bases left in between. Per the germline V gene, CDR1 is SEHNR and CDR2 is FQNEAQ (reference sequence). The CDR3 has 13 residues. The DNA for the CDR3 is TGTGCCAGCAGCTTCGTGGGCCTAACAAAACTGTTTTTT. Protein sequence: CASSFVGLTKLFF.

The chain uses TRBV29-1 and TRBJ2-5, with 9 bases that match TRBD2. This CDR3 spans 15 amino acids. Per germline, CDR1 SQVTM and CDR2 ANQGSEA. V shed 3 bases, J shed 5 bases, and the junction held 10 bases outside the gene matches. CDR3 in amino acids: CSVESGGPRGETQYF. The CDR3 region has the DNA TGCAGCGTTGAGAGCGGGGGGCCGAGGGGGGAGACCCAGTACTTC. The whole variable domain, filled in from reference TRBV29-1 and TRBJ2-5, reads SAVISQKPSRDICQRGTSLTIQCQVDSQVTMMFWYRQQPGQSLTLIATANQGSEATYESGFVIDKFPISRPNLTFSTLTVSNMSPEDSSIYLCSVESGGPRGETQYFGPGTRLLVL.

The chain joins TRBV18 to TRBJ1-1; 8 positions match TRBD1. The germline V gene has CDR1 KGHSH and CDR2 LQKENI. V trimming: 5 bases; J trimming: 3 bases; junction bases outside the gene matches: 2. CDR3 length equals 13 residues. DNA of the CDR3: TGTGCCAGCTCATTGGGACAGGACACTGAAGCTTTCTTT. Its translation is CASSLGQDTEAFF.

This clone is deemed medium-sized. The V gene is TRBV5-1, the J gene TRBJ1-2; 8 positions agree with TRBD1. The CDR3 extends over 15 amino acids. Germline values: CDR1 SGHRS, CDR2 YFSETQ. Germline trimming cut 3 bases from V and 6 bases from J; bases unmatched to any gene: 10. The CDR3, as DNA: TGCGCCAGCAGCTCCCAACAGGGGGGTAAAGATGGCTACACCTTC. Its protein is CASSSQQGGKDGYTF.

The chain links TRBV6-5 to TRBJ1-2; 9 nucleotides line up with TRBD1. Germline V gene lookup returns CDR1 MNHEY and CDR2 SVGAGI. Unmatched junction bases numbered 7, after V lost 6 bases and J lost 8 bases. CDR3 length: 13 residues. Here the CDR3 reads CASSPGQGGGYTF. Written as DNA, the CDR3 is TGTGCCAGCAGCCCGGGACAGGGAGGAGGCTACACCTTC.

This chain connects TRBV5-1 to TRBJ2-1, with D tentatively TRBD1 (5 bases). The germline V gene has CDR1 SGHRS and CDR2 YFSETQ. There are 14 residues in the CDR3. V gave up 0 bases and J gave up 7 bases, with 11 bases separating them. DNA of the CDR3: TGCGCCAGCAGCTTGGAAGCAGGGTATAATGAGCAGTTCTTC. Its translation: CASSLEAGYNEQFF.